Listed here are 5 T cell receptor beta chains from one sample, sequenced in a study of cytomegalovirus exposure and HLA in healthy donors (dated 2017 in TCRdb). Receptor amplification or capture employed the immunoSEQ multiplex PCR assay. A mixture of 60 forward primers for TCR Vbeta segments and 13 reverse primers for TCR Jbeta segments was used in the multiplex PCR. In its TCRdb copy, this immuneACCESS table keeps in-frame sequences only and misses some clones. Where compared with another copy, unresolved V genes explain less than half of these, and the others have no known cause. Recorded for this sample are more than 95,000 clones; around three quarters of them occurred a single time. The top ten clones comprise roughly 3.5% of the sample. The sequencing input was PBMCs. The receptor set was obtained from a man in his forties in good health and CMV-seronegative.

This clone was observed once. The chain links TRBV6-6 to TRBJ1-1; maybe TRBD1 (5 bases). This CDR3 contains 14 residues. The germline CDR1 and CDR2 sequences are MNHNY and SVGAGI (reference sequence). Trimming cost V 6 bases and J 1 base, with 12 bases left between them. This chain's CDR3 is CASRNQGWNTEAFF. As DNA, the CDR3 is TGTGCCAGCAGAAACCAGGGATGGAACACTGAAGCTTTCTTT.

This clone was detected only once. The chain links TRBV2 to TRBJ1-5, with D possibly matching TRBD1 (5 bases). The CDR3 covers 14 residues. CDR1 is SNHLY and CDR2 is FYNNEI in the germline V gene. The V end was cut by 7 bases, the J end by 4 bases, with 14 bases between. CDR3 nucleotide sequence: TGTGCCAGCAACCTCGGGGGGGTTAATCAGCCCCAGCATTTT. This encodes CASNLGGVNQPQHF.

The chain carries TRBV7-9 and TRBJ2-3; a weak D match, TRBD2 (7 bases). The V gene's germline CDR1 is SEHNR and CDR2 FQNEAQ (reference sequence). The CDR3 covers 17 residues. Trimming took off 5 bases at V and 2 bases at J, with 20 bases between the two ends. CDR3 amino acids: CASSLAVGAGATDTQYF. As DNA, the CDR3 is TGTGCCAGCAGCCTTGCCGTGGGTGCGGGGGCCACAGATACGCAGTATTTT.

The genes are TRBV7-2 and TRBJ2-3, with 11 bases lining up with TRBD2. The CDR3 extends over 18 amino acids. Germline values: CDR1 SGHTA, CDR2 FQGNSA. V was clipped by 9 bases and J by 2 bases; unmatched bases: 16. The CDR3 here is CASQTRGLAGGLTDTQYF. The CDR3 coding sequence is TGTGCCAGTCAAACCCGGGGGCTAGCGGGGGGCCTCACAGATACGCAGTATTTT.

This clone has a handful of counts. The gene calls are TRBV4-3 and TRBJ2-5; 13 bases align to TRBD2. V was clipped by 2 bases and J by 1 base; unmatched bases: 1. In germline, CDR1 is LGHNA, CDR2 YSLEER. The CDR3 totals 16 residues. CDR3: CASSQRLAGGQETQYF. Here the CDR3 DNA reads TGCGCCAGCAGCCAAAGACTAGCGGGGGGCCAAGAGACCCAGTACTTC.